What follows are 27 T cell receptor beta chains derived from one specimen sequenced in a study of T cells in women clearing cervical HPV infection. The protocol was immunoSEQ multiplex PCR, while the TCRdb copy is restricted to in-frame clones and leaves out a portion. This sample's table reports nearly 20,000 clones. The specimen was blood buffy coat. The origin of the receptors is a woman between 18 and 69 years old with a cervical HPV16 infection that either progressed to CIN3+ or cleared (not recorded which).

About this clone itself: The CDR3 end falls 3 residues outside the read, so it is completed with the germline J gene. The chain has TRBV20-1 and TRBJ2-7, with 7 bases fitting TRBD1. CDR3 size: 11 residues. Germline V gene lookup returns CDR1 DFQATT and CDR2 SNEGSKA (reference sequence). Unmatched junction bases numbered 2, after V lost 3 bases and J lost 6 bases. The CDR3 protein is CSASPGGEQYF. Incomplete CDR3 DNA: TGCAGTGCTAGTCCAGGGGGCGAG.

Comments on this clone: The observed sequence ends 3 residues before the CDR3 terminus, with the missing tail filled in from the germline J gene. V usage is TRBV20-1 and J usage is TRBJ1-3; 7 bases are a match to TRBD1. Trimming cost V 3 bases and J 0 bases; bases outside gene matches: 11. CDR3 size: 17 residues. Germline V gene data show CDR1 as DFQATT and CDR2 as SNEGSKA (reference sequence). The CDR3 loop reads CSASPRDSPHSGNTIYF. CDR3 DNA (partial): TGCAGTGCTAGTCCCCGGGACAGCCCCCACTCTGGAAACACC.

On this clone: The read ends 3 residues early relative to the CDR3; the germline J gene fills the gap. V is TRBV20-1 and J is TRBJ2-3; possible D gene TRBD2, 6 bases. Germline assignment: CDR1 DFQATT and CDR2 SNEGSKA (reference sequence). The CDR3 runs to 15 residues. Trimming removed 5 bases at V and 0 bases at J, with 15 bases between. CDR3 sequence: CSAFEAGTSTDTQYF. The sequenced CDR3 bases are TGCAGTGCTTTTGAAGCGGGTACTAGCACAGATACG.

With respect to this clone: The read halts 3 residues ahead of the CDR3 end, with the missing end drawn from the germline J gene. The chain uses TRBV7-8 and TRBJ2-5, with D perhaps matching TRBD1 or TRBD2 (6 bases each). CDR3 size: 18 residues. Trimming removed 2 bases at V and 1 base at J, with 20 bases between. Germline V CDR1 and CDR2: SGHVS, FQNEAQ. CDR3: CASSLLGGGFNIQETQYF. Partial CDR3 DNA: TGTGCCAGCAGCTTATTAGGGGGAGGATTTAACATCCAAGAGACC.

In regard to this clone: The CDR3 end falls 3 residues outside the read, so it is completed with the germline J gene. The chain recombines TRBV4-1 with TRBJ2-7; a possible D gene is TRBD2 (6 bases). Trimming removed 2 bases at V and 6 bases at J, with 17 bases between. CDR3 length: 15 amino acids. Germline lookup yields CDR1 MGHRA and CDR2 YSYEKL. The CDR3 here is CASSQPGLMHGEQYF. The CDR3 bases that were read are TGCGCCAGCAGCCAACCGGGACTTATGCATGGCGAG.

As to this clone: Read data end 3 residues before the CDR3 end; the end is taken from the germline J gene. The V gene is TRBV10-1, the J gene TRBJ1-1, with no clear D. Germline CDR1 reads WNHNN; CDR2 reads SYGVQD (reference sequence). Between the trimmed V and J ends, which lost 3 bases and 4 bases, there was a span of 12 bases. The CDR3 totals 14 residues. The sequenced CDR3 bases are TGCGCCAGCAGTGATGGCGGCGCTCTCACTGAA. The encoded protein is CASSDGGALTE. The full-length CDR3 reads as CASSDGGALTEAFF.

On this clone itself: The read ends 3 residues shy of where the CDR3 ends; the end is completed using the germline J gene. The chain couples TRBV19 to TRBJ2-5, with 9 bases lining up with TRBD2. CDR3 length equals 18 residues. Germline CDR1 LNHDA, CDR2 SQIVND (reference sequence). Trimming took 3 bases from V and 1 from J; bases not matched to a gene: 12. The CDR3 sequence is CASSIGGGAGGPQETQYF. Partial CDR3 DNA: TGTGCCAGTAGTATTGGTGGAGGAGCGGGGGGACCCCAAGAGACC.

Comments on this clone: The sequenced fragment ends 3 residues before the CDR3 boundary, so the rest is inferred from the germline J gene. The chain couples TRBV20-1 to TRBJ2-3, with 10 bases fitting TRBD2. The V gene's germline CDR1 is DFQATT and CDR2 SNEGSKA (reference sequence). J was trimmed by 5 bases and V by 5 bases; bases with no gene match: 10. The CDR3 has 15 amino acids. The DNA read from the CDR3 is TGCAGTGCTGGTCTAGCGGGGGCACAGGAAGATACG. Its protein product is CSAGLAGAQEDT. The complete CDR3 protein is CSAGLAGAQEDTQYF.

Incomplete CDR3 DNA: TGCGCCAGCCCCAATCGTTCGGAGGGTGGCTACAATGAG. Its protein product is CASPNRSEGGYNE. In full, the CDR3 reads CASPNRSEGGYNEQFF. The genes are TRBV10-1 and TRBJ2-1; tentative D call: TRBD2 (6 bases). The read terminates 3 residues before the CDR3 end, so the remaining end is supplied by the germline J gene. Trimming stripped 8 bases from V and 3 bases from J, with 20 bases between. The germline CDR1 and CDR2 sequences are WNHNN and SYGVQD (reference sequence). The CDR3 loop spans 16 amino acids.

A word on this clone: The CDR3 extends 3 residues past the end of the read, so its final part is completed from the germline J gene. This sequence joins TRBV20-1 and TRBJ2-7; TRBD1 might be the D (5 bases). The CDR3 is 12 residues long. Trimming removed 1 base from V and 6 bases from J, with 10 bases in between. CDR1 DFQATT and CDR2 SNEGSKA come from the germline V gene (reference sequence). The CDR3 is CSARVGLIEQYF. The part of the CDR3 DNA that was read is TGCAGTGCTAGAGTGGGGCTGATCGAG.

As to this clone: The CDR3 extends 3 residues past the end of the read, so its final part is completed from the germline J gene. J is TRBJ2-7 and V is TRBV7-8; 14 nucleotides align to TRBD2. Germline V gene data show CDR1 as SGHVS and CDR2 as FQNEAQ. The CDR3 covers 15 residues. J was trimmed by 6 bases and V by 6 bases; bases with no gene match: 7. Partial CDR3 DNA: TGTGCCAGCAGGAGGACTAGCGGGGGGACCCTCGAG. Its protein is CASRRTSGGTLE. The CDR3, in full, reads CASRRTSGGTLEQYF.

With respect to this clone: The missing CDR3 end, 3 residues past where the read stops, is filled in from the germline J gene. The chain combines TRBV30 with TRBJ1-1; a possible D gene is TRBD1 (6 bases). This CDR3 spans 14 amino acids. V shed 0 bases and J shed 2 bases, with 10 bases lying between them. Germline lookup yields CDR1 GTSNPN and CDR2 SVGIG (reference sequence). The CDR3 loop reads CAWSVQGVNTEAFF. CDR3 bases read: TGTGCCTGGAGTGTACAGGGTGTTAACACTGAA. The full variable domain, with the rest looked up from reference TRBV30 and TRBJ1-1, is SQTIHQWPATLVQPVGSPLSLECTVEGTSNPNLYWYRQAAGRGLQLLFYSVGIGQISSEVPQNLSASRPQDRQFILSSKKLLLSDSGFYLCAWSVQGVNTEAFFGQGTRLTVV.

CDR3 residues: CASSEGLSSYNEQFF. CDR3 DNA, as far as it was read: TGTGCCAGCAGCGAAGGACTAAGCTCCTACAATGAG. The V gene is TRBV6-4, the J gene TRBJ2-1, with D perhaps matching TRBD2 (6 bases). The CDR3 extends 3 residues past the end of the read, so its final part is completed from the germline J gene. Germline CDR1 MRHNA, CDR2 SNTAGT. The CDR3 has 15 amino acids. V was pared by 6 bases and J by 0 bases, with 12 bases between.

The CDR3 sequence is CASRTPGTSDNEQFF. CDR3 DNA, as far as it was read: TGTGCCAGCAGAACTCCCGGGACTAGTGACAATGAG. J is TRBJ2-1 and V is TRBV2, with TRBD2 identical over 8 bases. The CDR3 end lies 3 residues beyond the end of the read and is filled in from the germline J gene. This CDR3 is 15 amino acids long. Losses at the gene ends were 6 bases for V and 5 bases for J; bases not matched to a gene: 9. Germline CDR1 is SNHLY and CDR2 is FYNNEI.

Points on this clone: Read data end 3 residues before the CDR3 end; the end is taken from the germline J gene. The V call is TRBV20-1, the J call TRBJ2-7, with 9 nucleotides matching TRBD2. Per germline, CDR1 DFQATT and CDR2 SNEGSKA (reference sequence). The CDR3 is 18 amino acids. V dropped 0 bases and J dropped 0; count of bases not matched to a gene: 12. The CDR3 DNA, read in part, is TGCAGTGCTAGAGAGCGGGGTAGCGGGGGTCCTAGCTCCTACGAG. Its protein is CSARERGSGGPSSYE. The entire CDR3 is CSARERGSGGPSSYEQYF.

For this clone: From the germline J gene comes the end of the CDR3, since the read stops 3 residues before it. The chain uses TRBV6-1 and TRBJ2-5; the D gene is possibly TRBD1 (6 bases). CDR3 size: 14 residues. The germline V gene encodes CDR1 MNHNS and CDR2 SASEGT. V gave up 1 base and J gave up 1 base, with 7 bases separating them. Partial CDR3 DNA: TGTGCCAGCAGTGAAGGGACAGTCCAAGAGACC. It codes for CASSEGTVQET. The CDR3 reads in full as CASSEGTVQETQYF.

Worth noting for this clone: The CDR3 is cut off 3 residues early in the read; its end comes from the germline J gene. Distinct nucleotide sequences in the sample also encode this CDR3. The chain has TRBV5-1 and TRBJ2-7; perhaps TRBD1 as D (6 bases). Trimming left V 1 base short and J 2 bases short, with 7 bases between. This CDR3 spans 13 amino acids. Looked up from germline, CDR1 is SGHRS and CDR2 is YFSETQ. The CDR3: CASSLRQAYEQYF. CDR3 bases read: TGCGCCAGCAGCTTGAGACAGGCCTACGAG. Filled out from reference TRBV5-1 and TRBJ2-7, the complete variable domain reads KAGVTQTPRYLIKTRGQQVTLSCSPISGHRSVSWYQQTPGQGLQFLFEYFSETQRNKGNFPGRFSGRQFSNSRSEMNVSTLELGDSALYLCASSLRQAYEQYFGPGTRLTVT.

As for this clone: The CDR3 is cut off 3 residues early in the read; its end comes from the germline J gene. The rearrangement joins TRBV20-1 to TRBJ2-3; tentatively, D is TRBD2 (6 bases). Trimming shortened V by 3 bases and J by 3 bases, and 16 bases separated the two germline ends. The CDR3 is 15 residues long. CDR1 DFQATT and CDR2 SNEGSKA come from the germline V gene (reference sequence). CDR3 region: CSARDTSKSTDTQYF. Partial CDR3 DNA: TGCAGTGCTAGGGATACTAGCAAGAGTACAGATACG.

Comment on this clone: The read falls 3 residues short of the CDR3 end, and the missing part is taken from the germline J gene. V is TRBV11-3 and J is TRBJ2-7; 9 bases are shared with TRBD2. The junction had 4 bases not matched to a gene; V was cut back by 5 bases and J by 2 bases. Germline-derived CDR1 and CDR2 are SGHNT and YENEEA. The CDR3 extends over 14 amino acids. The CDR3 sequence is CASSRGGATYEQYF. CDR3 DNA, as far as it was read: TGTGCCAGCAGCCGCGGGGGGGCCACCTACGAG.

A note on this clone: Coverage ceases 3 residues before the CDR3 finishes, and the germline J gene fills in the end. The rearrangement links TRBV5-1 to TRBJ2-1; TRBD1 might be the D (7 bases). V dropped 0 bases and J dropped 1 base, with 17 bases sitting between them. The CDR3 extends over 18 amino acids. Germline V gives CDR1 SGHRS, CDR2 YFSETQ. CDR3 loop: CASSLGAQGGRSYNEQFF. The sequenced part of the CDR3 DNA is TGCGCCAGCAGCTTGGGGGCCCAGGGGGGTAGGTCCTACAATGAG.

As for this clone: The observed sequence ends 3 residues before the CDR3 terminus, with the missing tail filled in from the germline J gene. This chain uses TRBV30 with TRBJ1-6, with a possible D match to TRBD1 (5 bases). Trimming stripped 3 bases from V and 8 bases from J, with 20 bases between. Per germline, CDR1 GTSNPN and CDR2 SVGIG (reference sequence). This CDR3 has 16 residues. This CDR3 reads CAWRKFNAGLHSPLHF. The sequenced CDR3 bases are TGTGCCTGGAGAAAGTTTAATGCGGGGCTGCATTCACCC.

With regard to this clone: The read gets to within 3 residues of the CDR3 end, and the germline J gene fills in the rest. This chain links TRBV7-9 with TRBJ1-1; 7 nucleotides line up with TRBD1. This CDR3 is built from 15 residues. V lost 0 bases and J lost 5; bases outside the gene matches: 6. CDR1 SEHNR and CDR2 FQNEAQ come from the germline V gene (reference sequence). The CDR3 is CASSLARQGETEAFF. CDR3 DNA (partial): TGTGCCAGCAGCTTAGCACGCCAGGGGGAGACTGAA.

For this clone: The read gets to within 3 residues of the CDR3 end, and the germline J gene fills in the rest. The chain couples TRBV18 to TRBJ2-3; 10 bases map to TRBD2. CDR3 length: 16 amino acids. The germline V gene encodes CDR1 KGHSH and CDR2 LQKENI. V was clipped by 3 bases and J by 2 bases; unmatched bases: 5. Incomplete CDR3 DNA: TGTGCCAGCTCACCTACCGGACTAGCGGACACAGATACG. Translation: CASSPTGLADTDT. The CDR3, in full, reads CASSPTGLADTDTQYF.

Remarks on this clone: The junction departs from germline at one end; a sequencing error may be responsible. The DNA ends 3 residues before the CDR3 does, and the rest of the CDR3 is filled in from the germline J gene. The rearrangement links TRBV4-2 to TRBJ2-7; 8 nucleotides line up with TRBD2. In germline, CDR1 is LGHNA, CDR2 YNFKEQ. CDR3 size: 15 residues. The part of the CDR3 DNA that was read is TGCGCCAGCAGCCAAGAGCGGGGGCCTTCCTACGAG. Residues: CASSQERGPSYE. Given in full, the CDR3 is CASSQERGPSYEQYF.

A note on this clone: The CDR3 end lies 3 residues beyond the end of the read and is filled in from the germline J gene. The chain recombines TRBV7-8 with TRBJ1-2; 7 positions match TRBD1. The CDR3 runs 13 residues. CDR1 and CDR2 (germline): SGHVS, FQNEAQ. Trimming took 4 bases from V and 6 from J; bases not matched to a gene: 5. The sequenced part of the CDR3 DNA is TGTGCCAGCAGCTCGGACAGGACCCATGGC. This gives the protein CASSSDRTHG. The CDR3 in its entirety is CASSSDRTHGYTF.

As for this clone: The read terminates 3 residues before the CDR3 end, so the remaining end is supplied by the germline J gene. The rearrangement uses TRBV2 and TRBJ2-2; TRBD2 is a possible D gene (5 bases). Trimming left V 6 bases short and J 8 bases short, with 19 bases between. The CDR3 consists of 15 residues. CDR1 and CDR2 from the germline V gene are SNHLY and FYNNEI. CDR3 DNA (partial): TGTGCCAGCAGCCCACGGAGTGCTAGCTTTGGGGAG. Protein sequence: CASSPRSASFGE. The entire CDR3 reads CASSPRSASFGELFF. Filled out from reference TRBV2 and TRBJ2-2, the complete variable domain reads EPEVTQTPSHQVTQMGQEVILRCVPISNHLYFYWYRQILGQKVEFLVSFYNNEISEKSEIFDDQFSVERPDGSNFTLKIRSTKLEDSAMYFCASSPRSASFGELFFGEGSRLTVL.

Points on this clone: The CDR3 goes on 3 residues after the read ends, and that part is filled in from the germline J gene. The rearrangement joins TRBV20-1 to TRBJ1-6; 7 bases are shared with TRBD1. Trimming cost V 5 bases and J 8 bases; bases outside gene matches: 12. Germline loops: CDR1 DFQATT, CDR2 SNEGSKA (reference sequence). The CDR3 has 15 amino acids. The part of the CDR3 DNA that was read is TGCAGTGCTCCAAAAAATCAGGGGGGCGATTCACCC. Amino acids: CSAPKNQGGDSP. The full CDR3 protein reads CSAPKNQGGDSPLHF.